This is a list of T cell receptor beta chains from one sample in a study of CD8+CD57+ T cells in acquired aplastic anemia. TCRdb independently ran MiXCR on the reads; one entry per CDR3 protein. The sample contains 120,000 or so distinct CDR3 sequences, over 30% of which appear only once. Sequences were obtained from sorted CD4+, CD8+, or CD8+CD57+ T cells (not recorded which) from PBMCs. These receptors all come from a human donor with aplastic anemia. Each CDR3 is given with its conserved first and last residue. A D gene is named only where the DNA matches it firmly. Clone size is stated in some rows and not others, as once, few, many or a class when expanded.

size: many; J: TRBJ1-5; D: NA; V: TRBV19; CDR3: CASSIWRTREPQHF; DNA: TGTGCCAGTAGTATATGGAGGACTCGGGAGCCCCAGCATTTT
size: NA; J: TRBJ2-7; D: TRBD1; V: TRBV10-2; CDR3: CASSAGTASYEQYF; DNA: TGCGCCAGCAGTGCCGGGACAGCCTCCTACGAGCAGTACTTC
size: many; J: TRBJ2-3; D: TRBD2; V: TRBV5-1; CDR3: CASSLVWAGREDTQYF; DNA: TGCGCCAGCAGCTTGGTCTGGGCAGGGAGGGAAGATACGCAGTATTTT
size: NA; J: TRBJ2-2; D: TRBD1; V: TRBV6-1; CDR3: CASSRDRDTGELFF; DNA: TGTGCCAGCAGTAGGGACAGAGACACCGGGGAGCTGTTTTTT
size: NA; J: TRBJ2-7; D: NA; V: TRBV29-1; CDR3: CSVEDSYEQYF; DNA: TGCAGCGTTGAGGATTCCTACGAGCAGTACTTC
size: many; J: TRBJ2-7; D: NA; V: TRBV19; CDR3: CASSPGGVGVGFYEQYF; DNA: TGTGCCAGTAGTCCCGGAGGCGTGGGGGTAGGATTCTACGAGCAGTACTTC
size: many; J: TRBJ1-2; D: NA; V: TRBV28; CDR3: CASTLGGGSSYGYTF; DNA: TGTGCCAGCACCTTAGGAGGGGGTTCTAGCTATGGCTACACCTTC
size: many; J: TRBJ1-5; D: NA; V: TRBV27; CDR3: CASSWGYNQPQHF; DNA: TGTGCCAGCAGTTGGGGCTACAATCAGCCCCAGCATTTT
size: few; J: TRBJ2-2; D: TRBD2; V: TRBV7-8; CDR3: CASRLAGGETGELFF; DNA: TGTGCCAGCAGATTAGCGGGGGGTGAAACCGGGGAGCTGTTTTTT
size: few; J: TRBJ2-1; D: TRBD1; V: TRBV10-3; CDR3: CAISASGGTGGVEQFF; DNA: TGTGCCATCAGTGCATCAGGTGGGACAGGGGGCGTCGAGCAGTTCTTC
size: many; J: TRBJ1-5; D: NA; V: TRBV5-1; CDR3: CASSLQPGSNQPQHF; DNA: TGCGCCAGCAGCTTGCAACCAGGTAGCAATCAGCCCCAGCATTTT
size: NA; J: TRBJ1-5; D: NA; V: TRBV24-1; CDR3: CATSEAGTNQPQHF; DNA: TGTGCCACCAGTGAAGCCGGGACCAATCAGCCCCAGCATTTT
size: NA; J: TRBJ1-3; D: NA; V: TRBV18; CDR3: CASSVGTASGNTIYF; DNA: TGTGCCAGCTCAGTCGGGACGGCCTCTGGAAACACCATATATTTT
size: few; J: TRBJ1-5; D: NA; V: TRBV25-1; CDR3: CASSESGSNQPQHF; DNA: TGTGCCAGCAGTGAATCGGGGAGTAATCAGCCCCAGCATTTT
size: NA; J: TRBJ1-6; D: NA; V: TRBV25-1; CDR3: CASSGTRSSSPLHF; DNA: TGTGCCAGCAGTGGAACTCGGAGCAGTTCACCCCTCCACTTT
size: NA; J: TRBJ2-3; D: TRBD1; V: TRBV19; CDR3: CASQLRAGGDTQYF; DNA: TGTGCCAGTCAGCTAAGGGCAGGGGGAGATACGCAGTATTTT
size: many; J: TRBJ1-3; D: NA; V: TRBV7-2; CDR3: CASGYSSGNTIYF; DNA: TGTGCCAGCGGATATAGCTCTGGAAACACCATATATTTT
size: many; J: TRBJ2-5; D: NA; V: TRBV30; CDR3: CAWSTGSQETQYF; DNA: TGTGCCTGGAGTACGGGGAGCCAAGAGACCCAGTACTTC
size: many; J: TRBJ1-2; D: TRBD1; V: TRBV19; CDR3: CATTSTGDRARGNYGYTF; DNA: TGTGCCACCACCTCAACTGGGGACAGGGCGAGGGGAAACTATGGCTACACCTTC
size: NA; J: TRBJ1-1; D: NA; V: TRBV19; CDR3: CASTFGTEAFF; DNA: TGTGCCAGTACCTTCGGGACTGAAGCTTTCTTT
size: medium-sized; J: TRBJ2-7; D: NA; V: TRBV24-1; CDR3: CATSKTDLGEQYF; DNA: TGTGCCACCAGTAAGACAGACTTGGGAGAGCAGTACTTC
size: NA; J: TRBJ1-6; D: NA; V: TRBV7-9; CDR3: CASSPTGTDNSPLHF; DNA: TGTGCCAGCAGCCCAACCGGGACGGATAATTCACCCCTCCACTTT
size: NA; J: TRBJ1-1; D: NA; V: TRBV24-1; CDR3: CATSDSRTVDGAFF; DNA: TGTGCCACCAGTGATTCTAGGACAGTTGACGGAGCTTTCTTT
size: many; J: TRBJ2-7; D: TRBD1; V: TRBV20-1; CDR3: CSARGTGLYEQYF; DNA: TGCAGTGCTAGAGGGACAGGGCTATACGAGCAGTACTTC
size: NA; J: TRBJ1-1; D: NA; V: TRBV13; CDR3: CASSLTSKAFEAFF; DNA: TGTGCCAGCAGCTTAACTTCGAAGGCCTTTGAAGCTTTCTTT
size: few; J: TRBJ2-3; D: TRBD2; V: TRBV6-5; CDR3: CASSYLAGEYTDTQYF; DNA: TGTGCCAGCAGTTACCTAGCGGGGGAGTACACAGATACGCAGTATTTT
size: NA; J: TRBJ1-1; D: TRBD1; V: TRBV2; CDR3: CASRRTGTPEAFF; DNA: TGTGCCAGCAGGCGGACAGGGACGCCTGAAGCTTTCTTT
size: NA; J: TRBJ1-1; D: NA; V: TRBV18; CDR3: CASSPLEPKNTEAFF; DNA: TGTGCCAGCTCACCCCTAGAACCCAAGAACACTGAAGCTTTCTTT
size: NA; J: TRBJ1-1; D: NA; V: TRBV20-1; CDR3: CSARDSVWSSRNTEAFF; DNA: TGCAGTGCAAGAGACAGCGTTTGGTCGAGCAGGAACACTGAAGCTTTCTTT
size: many; J: TRBJ1-2; D: NA; V: TRBV2; CDR3: CASTSSGAQRSRYGYTF; DNA: TGTGCCAGCACTTCCTCCGGGGCCCAACGGTCGCGCTATGGCTACACCTTC
size: many; J: TRBJ2-7; D: NA; V: TRBV5-1; CDR3: CASSLGLGVYEQYF; DNA: TGCGCCAGCAGCTTGGGCTTAGGGGTCTACGAGCAGTACTTC
size: few; J: TRBJ2-3; D: TRBD2; V: TRBV20-1; CDR3: CSAVAGGITDTQYF; DNA: TGCAGTGCCGTAGCGGGGGGGATCACAGATACGCAGTATTTT
size: once; J: TRBJ1-2; D: NA; V: TRBV12-3/TRBV12-4; CDR3: CASSGDGAYGYTF; DNA: TGTGCCAGCAGCGGGGACGGAGCCTATGGCTACACCTTC
size: many; J: TRBJ1-4; D: TRBD1; V: TRBV29-1; CDR3: CSVMDRGNEKLFF; DNA: TGCAGCGTGATGGACAGGGGTAATGAAAAACTGTTTTTT
size: NA; J: TRBJ1-1; D: TRBD1; V: TRBV15; CDR3: CATSRDRTGLNTEAFF; DNA: TGTGCCACCAGCAGAGACCGGACAGGGCTAAACACTGAAGCTTTCTTT
size: medium-sized; J: TRBJ1-2; D: NA; V: TRBV2; CDR3: CASGGTTDGYTF; DNA: TGTGCCAGCGGCGGGACCACGGATGGCTACACCTTC
size: many; J: TRBJ1-1; D: TRBD1; V: TRBV20-1; CDR3: CSANRGGTEAFF; DNA: TGCAGTGCTAACAGGGGAGGTACTGAAGCTTTCTTT
size: many; J: TRBJ2-3; D: TRBD2; V: TRBV7-9; CDR3: CASSLSMGGADTQYF; DNA: TGTGCCAGCAGCTTAAGCATGGGGGGGGCAGATACGCAGTATTTT
size: NA; J: TRBJ2-1; D: TRBD1; V: TRBV6-1; CDR3: CASSPKDRGGNEQFF; DNA: TGTGCCAGCTCACCCAAGGACAGGGGTGGGAATGAGCAGTTCTTC
size: NA; J: TRBJ2-7; D: TRBD1; V: TRBV7-9; CDR3: CASSFGTGGAYEQYF; DNA: TGTGCCAGCAGCTTTGGGACAGGCGGGGCTTACGAGCAGTACTTC
size: NA; J: TRBJ2-1; D: TRBD2; V: TRBV6-2/TRBV6-3; CDR3: CASRVAGAPYNEQFF; DNA: TGTGCCAGCAGAGTAGCGGGGGCCCCCTACAATGAGCAGTTCTTC
size: many; J: TRBJ1-2; D: NA; V: TRBV7-9; CDR3: CASSLAGDSYGYTF; DNA: TGTGCCAGCAGCTTAGCAGGGGATAGCTATGGCTACACCTTC
size: many; J: TRBJ2-1; D: TRBD2; V: TRBV2; CDR3: CASIGVSGGASPNEQFF; DNA: TGTGCCAGCATTGGGGTGAGCGGGGGGGCGTCCCCTAATGAGCAGTTCTTC
size: NA; J: TRBJ1-4; D: NA; V: TRBV28; CDR3: CASSLGVANEKLFF; DNA: TGCGCCAGCAGCTTAGGGGTTGCTAATGAAAAACTGTTTTTT
size: NA; J: TRBJ1-2; D: NA; V: TRBV24-1; CDR3: CATSDQNGYTF; DNA: TGTGCCACCAGTGATCAAAATGGCTACACCTTC
size: many; J: TRBJ2-1; D: TRBD2; V: TRBV10-1; CDR3: CASSLGLAGGYNEQFF; DNA: TGCGCCAGCAGCCTCGGACTAGCGGGGGGCTACAATGAGCAGTTCTTC
size: NA; J: TRBJ1-1; D: NA; V: TRBV9; CDR3: CASSPPRAPQGDTEAFF; DNA: TGTGCCAGCAGCCCCCCCCGGGCTCCCCAAGGGGACACTGAAGCTTTCTTT
size: many; J: TRBJ1-1; D: NA; V: TRBV10-3; CDR3: CAISSEMNTEAFF; DNA: TGTGCCATCAGTTCCGAGATGAACACTGAAGCTTTCTTT
size: NA; J: TRBJ2-5; D: NA; V: TRBV6-5; CDR3: CASSYFGGAETQYF; DNA: TGTGCCAGCAGTTACTTTGGGGGCGCGGAGACCCAGTACTTC
size: NA; J: TRBJ2-7; D: TRBD1; V: TRBV15; CDR3: CATSRTGAGRTFYEQYF; DNA: TGTGCCACCAGCAGGACAGGGGCCGGAAGGACTTTCTACGAGCAGTACTTC
size: NA; J: TRBJ1-2; D: NA; V: TRBV5-4; CDR3: CASSRGTLNYGYTF; DNA: TGTGCCAGCAGTAGGGGGACCCTCAACTATGGCTACACCTTT
size: many; J: TRBJ2-5; D: NA; V: TRBV2; CDR3: CASSEISRETQYF; DNA: TGTGCCAGCAGTGAAATTAGTCGGGAGACCCAGTACTTC
size: NA; J: TRBJ1-1; D: NA; V: TRBV7-9; CDR3: CASSTQGREAFF; DNA: TGTGCCAGCAGTACTCAGGGGCGAGAAGCTTTCTTT
size: NA; J: TRBJ2-5; D: NA; V: TRBV28; CDR3: CASSFRGRGTQYF; DNA: TGTGCCAGCAGCTTCCGGGGAAGGGGGACCCAGTACTTC
size: many; J: TRBJ1-5; D: TRBD1; V: TRBV6-1; CDR3: CASSARDSPNQPQHF; DNA: TGTGCCAGCAGTGCACGGGACAGCCCCAATCAGCCCCAGCATTTT
size: few; J: TRBJ1-5; D: TRBD1; V: TRBV25-1; CDR3: CASMGQDSNQPQHF; DNA: TGTGCCAGCATGGGACAGGATAGCAATCAGCCCCAGCATTTT
size: few; J: TRBJ1-4; D: TRBD1; V: TRBV11-2; CDR3: CASSLDSQGGHRRNEKLFF; DNA: TGTGCCAGCAGCTTAGATTCCCAGGGGGGCCACCGACGTAATGAAAAACTGTTTTTT